Listed below are T cell receptor beta chains from one sample, sequenced in a study of T cell responses to AZD1222 COVID-19 vaccine. Libraries were prepared by immunoSEQ multiplex PCR; TCRdb keeps only in-frame clonotypes and omits some of them. In the table there are around 130,000 clones, around 86% of which are singletons. The sample here was peripheral blood, taken 28 days after the second AZD1222 dose. Receptors were obtained from an adult who received the AZD1222 COVID-19 vaccine. Both conserved end residues are part of each CDR3. Each record gives: clone size, D gene, J gene, V gene, CDR3 protein. D genes are given only for firm matches. Expanded clones are given a class, and other clones once, few, many or no size at all.

once	TRBD1	TRBJ2-7	TRBV6-6	CASSTPTGVLYEQYF
NA	NA	TRBJ2-3	TRBV2	CASRRWGGPDTQYF
NA	NA	TRBJ2-7	TRBV19	CATSVRDTKTYEQYF
NA	NA	TRBJ2-7	TRBV5-1	CASRGSDGRFSYEQYF
once	NA	TRBJ2-6	TRBV7-2	CASSRLTGPFISGANVLTF
NA	NA	TRBJ1-1	TRBV7-8	CASSLGQGRMNTEAFF
NA	NA	TRBJ2-7	TRBV4-1	CASSQGREYEQYF
NA	TRBD1	TRBJ1-1	TRBV5-1	CASSLVAGGTNTEAFF
NA	TRBD2	TRBJ2-1	TRBV7-6	CASSLTGLSGGVREQFF
NA	NA	TRBJ2-7	TRBV5-1	CASSLAGADEQYF
NA	NA	TRBJ1-3	TRBV6-5	CASKNRDGNTIYF
NA	NA	TRBJ2-7	TRBV5-4	CASSLNRVYEQYF
NA	NA	TRBJ1-6	TRBV25-1	CASSVLLDSPLHF
NA	NA	TRBJ2-7	TRBV6-2/TRBV6-3	CASSYADNSYEQYF
NA	NA	TRBJ1-2	TRBV10-3	CAIKGAGENYGYTF
NA	NA	TRBJ2-5	TRBV25-1	CASSESWEETETQYF
NA	NA	TRBJ2-1	TRBV19	CASSIPLGSSYNEQFF